Listed below are T cell receptor beta chains from one sample, sequenced in a study of CD8+ T cells in alopecia areata. The table came from immunoSEQ multiplex PCR; TCRdb's copy has only in-frame clones and leaves some out. The table lists roughly 100,000 clones, more than 75% of them singletons. This sample comprised CD8+ T cells sorted from blood, obtained at approximately week 31, from a patient treated with tofacitinib. These receptors originate from a human donor with alopecia areata. CDR3s include the opening cysteine and the closing phenylalanine or tryptophan. A D gene is named only where the DNA matches it firmly. Not all rows give a size; the values are once, few, many and, for expanded clones, a class.

V gene	D gene	clone size	J gene	CDR3 DNA	CDR3 protein
TRBV5-1	.	.	TRBJ2-1	TGCGCCAGCAGCTTTCTGACGGATGAGCAGTTCTTC	CASSFLTDEQFF
TRBV7-3	.	once	TRBJ2-1	TGTGCCAGCAGCTTAGGGGCGAATGAGCAGTTCTTC	CASSLGANEQFF
TRBV9	.	.	TRBJ1-5	TGTGCCAGCAGCGACAGAAATAGCAATCAGCCCCAGCATTTT	CASSDRNSNQPQHF
TRBV7-2	.	.	TRBJ2-7	TGTGCCAGCAGCCTCTGGATCGACCACCCTTACGAGCAGTACTTC	CASSLWIDHPYEQYF
TRBV6-1	.	once	TRBJ2-7	TGTGCCAGCAGTGATCTCGACAGTCCAGCCTACGAGCAGTACTTC	CASSDLDSPAYEQYF
TRBV29-1	TRBD2	few	TRBJ2-1	TGCAGCGTTGAATCGGGACTAGCGGATTACAATGAGCAGTTCTTC	CSVESGLADYNEQFF
TRBV2	TRBD2	.	TRBJ2-1	TGTGCCAGCTTAACACTCGGGGGGGCCTCTTACAATGAGCAGTTCTTC	CASLTLGGASYNEQFF
TRBV19	.	.	TRBJ2-1	TGTGCCAGTAGTATAAACTACAATGAGCAGTTCTTC	CASSINYNEQFF
TRBV11-2	.	.	TRBJ1-5	TGTGCCAGCAGCCTATTCGGGGGTACCAATCAGCCCCAGCATTTT	CASSLFGGTNQPQHF
TRBV5-1	TRBD1	.	TRBJ1-1	TGCGCCAGCAGCACGGGGACAGGAAACACTGAAGCTTTCTTT	CASSTGTGNTEAFF